This paragraph reports one T cell receptor (beta chain). In the same sample, other DNA sequences code for this CDR3. The data originate from a study of blood T cell repertoires in COVID-19. Study as a whole: The study drew acute and convalescent COVID-19 samples from the United States, Italy and Spain. Sources were T cells, B-cell-depleted T cells, or PBMCs; the material itself was cDNA or gDNA.

This study enrolled people aged 18 to 89 from roughly 24 US geographic areas. Each participant's cohort was designated according to participant-reported clinical history. Using immunoSEQ multiplex PCR, the repertoire was profiled, and TCRdb retains in-frame clones only, with some absent. The data show around 230,000 clones, roughly 89% seen once. Trimming stripped 3 bases from V and 3 bases from J, with 8 bases between. The CDR3 is 13 amino acids. Material for sequencing was PBMCs or T cells enriched from blood (not recorded which). The clonotype was recovered from a woman in her 40s with acute COVID-19. This chain links TRBV12-3 or TRBV12-4 with TRBJ1-1, with D possibly TRBD1 on 5 matching bases. As DNA, the CDR3 is TGTGCCAGCAGTTTCGGGGGTGACACTGAAGCTTTCTTT. Protein product: CASSFGGDTEAFF.